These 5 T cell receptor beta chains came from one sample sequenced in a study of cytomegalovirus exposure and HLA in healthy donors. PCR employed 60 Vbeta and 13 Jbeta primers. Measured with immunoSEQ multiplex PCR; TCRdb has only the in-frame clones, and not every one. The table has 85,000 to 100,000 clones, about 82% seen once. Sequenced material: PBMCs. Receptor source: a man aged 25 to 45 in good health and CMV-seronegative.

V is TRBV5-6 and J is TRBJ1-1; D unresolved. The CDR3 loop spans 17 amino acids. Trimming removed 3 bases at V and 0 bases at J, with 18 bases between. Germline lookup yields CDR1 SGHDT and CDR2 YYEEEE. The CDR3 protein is CASSSWWRPIMNTEAFF. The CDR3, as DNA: TGTGCCAGCAGCTCGTGGTGGCGGCCGATCATGAACACTGAAGCTTTCTTT.

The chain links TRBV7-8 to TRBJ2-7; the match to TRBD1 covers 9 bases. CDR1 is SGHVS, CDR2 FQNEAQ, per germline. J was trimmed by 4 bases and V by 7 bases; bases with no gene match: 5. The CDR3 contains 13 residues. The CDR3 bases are TGTGCCAGCACTCAACAGGGGGCTTACGAGCAGTACTTC. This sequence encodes CASTQQGAYEQYF.

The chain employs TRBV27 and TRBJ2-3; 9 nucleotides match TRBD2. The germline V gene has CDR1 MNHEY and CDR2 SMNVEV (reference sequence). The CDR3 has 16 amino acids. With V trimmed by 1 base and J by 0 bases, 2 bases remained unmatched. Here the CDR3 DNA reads TGTGCCAGCAGTTTATTGGCGGGAGGGAGCACAGATACGCAGTATTTT. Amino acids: CASSLLAGGSTDTQYF.

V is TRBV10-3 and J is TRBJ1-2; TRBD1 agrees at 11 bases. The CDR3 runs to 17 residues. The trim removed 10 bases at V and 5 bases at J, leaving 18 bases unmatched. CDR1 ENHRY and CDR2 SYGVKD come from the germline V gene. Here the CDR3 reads CATAKGTGGKRWYGYTF. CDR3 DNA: TGTGCCACCGCAAAAGGGACAGGGGGAAAGAGATGGTATGGCTACACCTTC.

Written as DNA, the CDR3 is TGTGCCAGCAGTGAGAGGACAGGCCTATACGGCTACACCTTC. It is translated as CASSERTGLYGYTF. This rearrangement joins TRBV27 to TRBJ1-2; 7 bases map to TRBD1. The length of the CDR3 is 14 residues. CDR1 and CDR2 from the germline V gene are MNHEY and SMNVEV (reference sequence). V shed 5 bases and J 8 bases; nucleotides not matched to a gene: 11.